These 23 T cell receptor beta chains share one sample of origin, sequenced in a study of cytomegalovirus exposure and HLA in healthy donors. The PCR made use of 60 Vbeta and 13 Jbeta primers. TCRdb keeps only in-frame clones here, not all; method: immunoSEQ multiplex PCR. The specimen's table records approximately 150,000 clones. What was sequenced was PBMCs. The receptors were gathered from a woman between 18 and 29 years old in good health and CMV-seronegative.

This chain uses TRBV30 with TRBJ2-2; a possible D gene is TRBD1 (5 bases). Germline values: CDR1 GTSNPN, CDR2 SVGIG (reference sequence). CDR3 length: 15 amino acids. Trimming pared 3 bases from V and 2 bases from J, leaving 13 bases between. CDR3 nucleotide sequence: TGTGCCTGGAGACGGACACCGACAAACACCGGGGAGCTGTTTTTT. Protein product: CAWRRTPTNTGELFF.

This chain uses TRBV27 with TRBJ1-2; unclear D gene. V was clipped by 2 bases and J by 2 bases, with 6 bases between them. This CDR3 region has 13 residues. Germline V gene data show CDR1 as MNHEY and CDR2 as SMNVEV (reference sequence). The CDR3 DNA reads TGTGCCAGCAGTTTAGCGGGGAACTATGGCTACACCTTC. Encoded protein: CASSLAGNYGYTF.

J is TRBJ2-1 and V is TRBV5-1, with D possibly matching TRBD2 (6 bases). The CDR3 is made up of 17 amino acids. CDR1 is SGHRS and CDR2 is YFSETQ in the germline V gene. V was clipped by 4 bases and J by 3 bases, with 20 bases between them. The CDR3 DNA reads as TGCGCCAGCAGCCTCAATAGTCCCCGGGGGTTCTACAATGAGCAGTTCTTC. Its protein is CASSLNSPRGFYNEQFF.

This chain links TRBV5-1 with TRBJ2-7, with 9 bases identical to TRBD1. The CDR3 loop spans 13 amino acids. The trim removed 4 bases at V and 5 bases at J, leaving 4 bases unmatched. Germline V lookup: CDR1 SGHRS, CDR2 YFSETQ. CDR3 sequence reads: CASSARTGDEQYF. The CDR3 DNA sequence: TGCGCCAGCAGCGCGCGGACAGGGGACGAGCAGTACTTC.

The J gene is TRBJ1-1, the V gene TRBV2; possibly TRBD1 for D (5 bases). This CDR3 is built from 14 residues. Germline CDR1 reads SNHLY; CDR2 reads FYNNEI. Trimming cost V 4 bases and J 1 base, with 10 bases left between them. DNA of the CDR3: TGTGCCAGCAGTGGGGTTACAGGGAACACTGAAGCTTTCTTT. Its protein is CASSGVTGNTEAFF. Variable domain in full (rest from reference TRBV2 and TRBJ1-1): EPEVTQTPSHQVTQMGQEVILRCVPISNHLYFYWYRQILGQKVEFLVSFYNNEISEKSEIFDDQFSVERPDGSNFTLKIRSTKLEDSAMYFCASSGVTGNTEAFFGQGTRLTVV.

The chain carries TRBV29-1 and TRBJ1-2; D gene uncertain. The germline V gene encodes CDR1 SQVTM and CDR2 ANQGSEA. This CDR3 has 11 residues. The V gene lost 3 bases and the J gene lost 4 bases, with 6 bases spanning the gap. The CDR3 nucleotides are TGCAGCGTTGATTCCGGCTATGGCTACACCTTC. It specifies CSVDSGYGYTF.

The rearrangement joins TRBV4-2 to TRBJ2-7; D is perhaps TRBD2 (5 bases). Germline V gene lookup returns CDR1 LGHNA and CDR2 YNFKEQ. This CDR3 is 17 amino acids long. The V end lost 1 base, the J end lost 0 bases, and 16 bases lay between the germline ends. CDR3 sequence reads: CASSQVAVAKSSYEQYF. DNA of the CDR3: TGTGCCAGCAGCCAAGTCGCGGTAGCGAAGAGCTCCTACGAGCAGTACTTC.

The V and J genes are TRBV30 and TRBJ1-4; perhaps TRBD1 as D (6 bases). The CDR3 has 13 residues. Trimming stripped 8 bases from V and 7 bases from J, with 17 bases between. The germline gives CDR1 GTSNPN, CDR2 SVGIG (reference sequence). The DNA for the CDR3 is TGTGCCCTATCAGGGGTTGTGGGTGAAAAACTGTTTTTT. This codes for CALSGVVGEKLFF.

V usage is TRBV10-3 and J usage is TRBJ2-1, with 7 bases aligning to TRBD1. V was clipped by 4 bases and J by 12 bases; unmatched bases: 9. The CDR3 runs to 13 residues. Germline CDR1 ENHRY, CDR2 SYGVKD. CDR3 DNA sequence: TGTGCCATCAGTGTCGACCGGGACAGTTGGCAGTTCTTC. Its translation is CAISVDRDSWQFF.

The chain is built from TRBV5-1 and TRBJ2-1, with 12 bases lining up with TRBD2. Germline V gene sequence: CDR1 SGHRS, CDR2 YFSETQ. Unmatched junction bases numbered 20, after V lost 4 bases and J lost 9 bases. The CDR3 covers 19 residues. The CDR3 DNA sequence: TGCGCCAGCAGCGTAATATCACTAGCGGGAGGTGGGGGGCTGGCTGAGCAGTTCTTC. Its protein product is CASSVISLAGGGGLAEQFF.

This chain joins TRBV27 and TRBJ2-3; D perhaps matches TRBD1 (5 bases). This CDR3 is 14 amino acids long. Germline lookup yields CDR1 MNHEY and CDR2 SMNVEV (reference sequence). The V and J ends lost 8 bases and 0 bases respectively, with 12 bases between them. CDR3 amino acids: CASRLQGSTDTQYF. The CDR3 nucleotides are TGTGCCAGCCGGCTGCAGGGAAGCACAGATACGCAGTATTTT.

The rearrangement links TRBV13 to TRBJ1-4; 8 positions agree with TRBD1. V shed 6 bases and J 4 bases; nucleotides not matched to a gene: 7. The CDR3 length is 15 residues. Per germline, CDR1 PRHDT and CDR2 FYEKMQ (reference sequence). The CDR3 spells CASRPRTGNNEKLFF. The CDR3 region has the DNA TGTGCCAGCAGACCCCGGACAGGGAATAATGAAAAACTGTTTTTT.

V gene TRBV25-1 combines with J gene TRBJ2-1; the match to TRBD2 covers 7 bases. Germline loops: CDR1 MGHDK, CDR2 SYGVNS. V lost 2 bases, J lost 4 bases, and 8 bases stayed unmatched. The CDR3 has 16 residues. This CDR3 is CASSERGGSLYNEQFF. CDR3 DNA: TGTGCCAGCAGTGAAAGAGGCGGGAGCTTGTACAATGAGCAGTTCTTC.

The rearrangement uses TRBV19 and TRBJ1-5; tentatively, D is TRBD1 (5 bases). Germline V gene data show CDR1 as LNHDA and CDR2 as SQIVND (reference sequence). V was shortened by 4 bases and J by 0 bases, with 10 bases between the two germline ends. The CDR3 totals 15 residues. The CDR3 nucleotides are TGTGCCAGTAGTACGACAGTCGATAGCAATCAGCCCCAGCATTTT. It translates to CASSTTVDSNQPQHF.

J is TRBJ1-3 and V is TRBV5-1; 7 bases agree with TRBD1. The CDR3 is 15 amino acids. Germline V lookup: CDR1 SGHRS, CDR2 YFSETQ. J was trimmed by 0 bases and V by 1 base; bases with no gene match: 1. As DNA, the CDR3 is TGCGCCAGCAGCTTGAGGACAGGCTCTGGAAACACCATATATTTT. Encoded protein: CASSLRTGSGNTIYF.

The V call is TRBV10-1, the J call TRBJ2-1; TRBD2 matches at 10 bases. With V trimmed by 2 bases and J by 6 bases, 7 bases remained unmatched. The CDR3 extends over 16 amino acids. Germline V gene data show CDR1 as WNHNN and CDR2 as SYGVQD (reference sequence). The CDR3 protein is CASSEISGRAGNEQFF. The CDR3, as DNA: TGCGCCAGCAGTGAGATCAGCGGGAGGGCCGGCAATGAGCAGTTCTTC.

The chain recombines TRBV5-6 with TRBJ2-7; TRBD1 agrees at 11 bases. The CDR3 loop spans 15 amino acids. Germline loops: CDR1 SGHDT, CDR2 YYEEEE. The V gene end was trimmed by 5 bases and the J gene end by 3 bases; junction bases not matched to a gene: 7. CDR3 residues: CASRDRTGGVYEQYV. CDR3 bases: TGTGCCAGCAGAGATAGGACAGGGGGCGTCTACGAGCAGTACGTC.

CDR3 DNA sequence: TGCGCCAGCAGCCGCAATCTCTTAGCGGGGGATACGCAGTATTTT. Its translation is CASSRNLLAGDTQYF. The V call is TRBV5-1, the J call TRBJ2-3; TRBD2 aligns across 8 bases. Germline CDR1 is SGHRS and CDR2 is YFSETQ. This CDR3 comprises 15 residues. Losses at the gene ends were 4 bases for V and 6 bases for J; bases not matched to a gene: 10.

The chain links TRBV19 to TRBJ1-1; D is perhaps TRBD1 (6 bases). The CDR3 consists of 14 residues. Trimming removed 6 bases from V and 4 bases from J, with 15 bases in between. CDR1 is LNHDA, CDR2 SQIVND, per germline (reference sequence). CDR3 sequence reads: CASSRGASRTEAFF. In DNA, the CDR3 is TGTGCCAGTAGCCGGGGGGCAAGTCGCACTGAAGCTTTCTTT.

This chain joins TRBV20-1 and TRBJ1-1; D ambiguous. CDR3 size: 11 residues. Germline CDR1 reads DFQATT; CDR2 reads SNEGSKA (reference sequence). Trimming shortened V by 5 bases and J by 5 bases, and 9 bases separated the two germline ends. The CDR3 loop is CSAHPRTEAFF. CDR3 nucleotides: TGCAGTGCTCACCCTCGGACTGAAGCTTTCTTT.

This chain uses TRBV6-5 with TRBJ1-2; D uncertain. From germline, CDR1 is MNHEY and CDR2 SVGAGI. The CDR3 loop spans 11 amino acids. The V end was cut by 4 bases, the J end by 4 bases, with 4 bases between. The CDR3 coding sequence is TGTGCCAGCAGTTCCCTCTATGGCTACACCTTC. The encoded protein is CASSSLYGYTF.

The V and J genes are TRBV11-3 and TRBJ1-5; no firm D call. CDR3 length: 15 residues. CDR1 and CDR2 (germline): SGHNT, YENEEA. With 3 bases removed from V and 9 bases from J, the gap between germline ends came to 18 bases. The CDR3 here is CASSFLAGGGMPQHF. CDR3 DNA: TGTGCCAGCAGCTTTCTAGCGGGAGGTGGGATGCCCCAGCATTTT.

The chain joins TRBV12-5 to TRBJ2-5; 9 bases agree with TRBD2. The CDR3 has 15 residues. J gave up 4 bases and V 3 bases, and 6 bases lay outside the gene matches. Germline CDR1 LGHNT, CDR2 FRNRAP. The CDR3 nucleotides are TGTGCTAGTGGTTTCCTAGCGGGACTAGCAGAGACCCAGTACTTC. It translates to CASGFLAGLAETQYF.